This T cell receptor beta chain was recorded in a study of neurological immune-mediated disorders. Whole-study findings and limits: Multiple sclerosis was found to have the least TCR clonal expansion, below healthy controls, and HTLV-1-associated myelopathy the most.

One entry per CDR3 protein, called by TCRdb with MiXCR from the 5' RACE reads. There are over 70,000 distinct CDR3 sequences in the sample; roughly 10% occur only once, and approximately 10% lies in the top ten. Noted time point: longitudinal time-point 1 (baseline). V gave up 0 bases and J gave up 9 bases; unmatched junction bases: 4. This CDR3 region has 15 residues. Germline loops: CDR1 SGHTA, CDR2 FQGTGA. Regarding this clonotype: The antigen remains unidentified.

The sequence was collected from a man aged 25 to 45 in good health. This chain connects TRBV7-3 to TRBJ2-1, with TRBD2 matching 11 bases. The material sequenced was PBMCs. CDR3 sequence: CASSLTLAGVGEQFF. Written as DNA, the CDR3 is TGTGCCAGCAGCTTAACACTAGCGGGAGTTGGTGAGCAGTTCTTC.